These 12 T cell receptor beta chains were sequenced from one sample in a study of blood T cell repertoires in COVID-19. Some clones are missing from TCRdb's copy, which holds only in-frame ones; the method was immunoSEQ multiplex PCR. The data contain roughly 160,000 clones, around four fifths of them singletons. The specimen was peripheral blood. All receptors come from a woman aged 80 or over with COVID-19, enrolled during active disease.

Comments on this clone: Other DNA variants within this sample encode the same CDR3. The V and J genes are TRBV3-1 (or the pseudogene TRBV3-2) and TRBJ1-1, with a tentative D call TRBD1 (5 bases). The CDR3 loop spans 13 amino acids. CDR1 and CDR2 from the germline V gene are LGHDT and YNNKEL (reference sequence). The V end lost 1 base, the J end lost 4 bases, and 7 bases lay between the germline ends. CDR3 in DNA: TGTGCCAGCAGCCAAGGGCAGGGCACTGAAGCTTTCTTT. Translated, it gives CASSQGQGTEAFF.

The J gene is TRBJ1-1, the V gene TRBV5-1; D is uncertain. CDR3 size: 13 residues. Per the germline V gene, CDR1 is SGHRS and CDR2 is YFSETQ. Trimming took 3 bases from V and 1 from J, leaving 7 bases between them. The CDR3 protein is CASSYGANTEAFF. Written as DNA, the CDR3 is TGCGCCAGCAGCTACGGAGCGAACACTGAAGCTTTCTTT.

The rearrangement links TRBV7-2 to TRBJ2-3; no reliable D call. The CDR3 is 14 amino acids. The ends were cut back, 3 bases at V and 4 bases at J, with 11 bases in the middle. Germline V CDR1 and CDR2: SGHTA, FQGNSA. As DNA, the CDR3 is TGTGCCAGCAGCTTGGGCCCCTGGGCAGATACGCAGTATTTT. It translates to CASSLGPWADTQYF.

The CDR3 spells CASSPPTSGGDTQYF. DNA of the CDR3: TGTGCCAGCTCACCACCGACTAGCGGGGGGGATACGCAGTATTTT. This chain links TRBV18 with TRBJ2-3, with 13 bases fitting TRBD2. CDR1 and CDR2 from the germline V gene are KGHSH and LQKENI. J lost 6 bases, V lost 0 bases, and 0 bases had no gene match. This CDR3 region has 15 residues.

This chain joins TRBV7-9 and TRBJ1-6, with a possible D match to TRBD1 (5 bases). The length of the CDR3 is 14 residues. In germline, CDR1 is SEHNR, CDR2 FQNEAQ (reference sequence). The V gene lost 3 bases and the J gene lost 8 bases, with 11 bases spanning the gap. DNA of the CDR3: TGTGCCAGCAGCTTGGAGGGGACTTATTCACCCCTCCACTTT. Protein sequence: CASSLEGTYSPLHF.

This chain joins TRBV2 and TRBJ2-3; D unresolved. The CDR3 consists of 12 residues. The V and J ends lost 6 bases and 6 bases respectively, with 10 bases between them. From germline, CDR1 is SNHLY and CDR2 FYNNEI. CDR3 region: CASRTTSDTQYF. CDR3 in DNA: TGTGCCAGCAGGACGACATCGGATACGCAGTATTTT.

The chain carries TRBV6-6 and TRBJ2-4; 10 nucleotides agree with TRBD1. The CDR3 runs 17 residues. V was pared by 5 bases and J by 2 bases, with 9 bases of the junction left unmatched. Germline CDR1 MNHNY, CDR2 SVGAGI (reference sequence). Here the CDR3 reads CASSPQGTGATKNIQYF. As DNA, the CDR3 is TGTGCCAGCAGTCCCCAAGGGACAGGGGCTACCAAAAACATTCAGTACTTC.

This sequence joins TRBV21-1 and TRBJ1-5. TRBV21-1 is labeled a pseudogene. This CDR3 is 12 amino acids long. The CDR3 DNA follows: TGTGCCAGCAGCAAACGGGGACAGCCCCAGCATTTT. Amino acid sequence: CASSKRGQPQHF.

The rearrangement links TRBV3-1 (or the pseudogene TRBV3-2) to TRBJ2-5, with 12 nucleotides matching TRBD2. J gave up 5 bases and V 3 bases, and 1 base lay outside the gene matches. The CDR3 contains 14 residues. CDR1 and CDR2 from the germline V gene are LGHDT and YNNKEL (reference sequence). The CDR3 DNA reads as TGTGCCAGCAGCCACACTAGCGGGGGGGAGACCCAGTACTTC. Its protein is CASSHTSGGETQYF.

V and J are TRBV2 and TRBJ1-5; D unclear. The CDR3 is made up of 15 amino acids. Trimming left V 3 bases short and J 0 bases short, with 9 bases between. The V gene's germline CDR1 is SNHLY and CDR2 FYNNEI. The CDR3 nucleotides are TGTGCCAGCAGTGAGGCGGGAGATAGCAATCAGCCCCAGCATTTT. This sequence encodes CASSEAGDSNQPQHF.

This chain links TRBV5-5 with TRBJ2-7; D ambiguous. This CDR3 comprises 13 residues. CDR1 SGHKS and CDR2 YYEKEE come from the germline V gene (reference sequence). V was shortened by 1 base and J by 2 bases, with 7 bases between the two germline ends. CDR3 DNA sequence: TGTGCCAGCAGCTTGTGGCAGACCTACGAGCAGTACTTC. Translating it yields CASSLWQTYEQYF.

This clone showed up just once. The rearrangement links TRBV28 to TRBJ1-6; D uncertain. This CDR3 is built from 16 residues. V gave up 2 bases and J gave up 0 bases, with 8 bases separating them. CDR1 is MDHEN and CDR2 is SYDVKM in the germline V gene. The chain's CDR3 is CASSLAESSYNSPLHF. The DNA of the CDR3 is TGTGCCAGCAGTTTAGCGGAGAGCTCCTATAATTCACCCCTCCACTTT.